This T cell receptor (beta chain) originates from a study of metastatic and nonmetastatic thyroid tumors. Study in general: Patients with malignant and benign thyroid disease provided blood and tumor or nodule tissue, whose repertoires were compared.

This CDR3 has 17 residues. The V and J ends lost 5 bases and 0 bases, in that order; junction bases with no gene match: 11. Every patient was untreated before thyroid surgery. TCRdb re-called clones via MiXCR from the PCR reads. This table has about 18,000 clones, 25% to 30% appearing once. This chain connects TRBV12-3 or TRBV12-4 to TRBJ1-1; 8 bases match TRBD1. Sequenced: tumor tissue. The clonotype comes from a male donor with papillary thyroid cancer or a benign thyroid nodule (not recorded which). Some clones in this sample may be carry-over from other donors' samples. CDR3: CASSPTGTGLMNTEAFF. For the CDR3, the DNA is TGTGCCAGCAGTCCAACCGGGACAGGCTTAATGAACACTGAAGCTTTCTTT.